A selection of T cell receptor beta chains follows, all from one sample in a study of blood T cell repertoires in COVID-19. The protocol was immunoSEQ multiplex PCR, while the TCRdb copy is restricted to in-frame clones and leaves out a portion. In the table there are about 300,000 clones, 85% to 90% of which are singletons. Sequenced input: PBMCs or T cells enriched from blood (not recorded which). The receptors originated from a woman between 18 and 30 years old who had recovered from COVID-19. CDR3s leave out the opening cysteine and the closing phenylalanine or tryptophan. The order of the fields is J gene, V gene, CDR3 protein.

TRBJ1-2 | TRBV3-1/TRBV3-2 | ASSQRGTGERGGYT
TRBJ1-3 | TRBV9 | ASSVAGVTGNTIY
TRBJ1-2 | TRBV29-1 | SAWTGDGYT
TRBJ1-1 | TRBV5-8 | ASSLGWATEAF
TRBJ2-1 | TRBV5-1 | ASSFVGQGSASGAYNEQF
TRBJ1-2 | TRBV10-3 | AIISGTGVDGYT
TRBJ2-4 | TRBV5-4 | ASSLDRGGFAY
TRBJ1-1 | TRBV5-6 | ASSSLDFEAF
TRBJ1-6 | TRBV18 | ASSPGQSYNSPLH
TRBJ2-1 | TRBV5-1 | ASSLYTGRVPYNEQF
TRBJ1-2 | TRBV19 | ASTAEGDRPFSSYGYT
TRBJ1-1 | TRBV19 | ASSRTGALNTEAF
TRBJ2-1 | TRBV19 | ASSMGLDNEQF
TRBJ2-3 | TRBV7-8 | ASSLEAGAGGQY
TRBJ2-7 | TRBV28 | ASGGASYEQY
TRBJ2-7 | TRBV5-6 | ASSLAGFEQY
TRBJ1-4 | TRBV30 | AWSKGDEKLF
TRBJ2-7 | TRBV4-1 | ASSQPRSSGGPALEQY
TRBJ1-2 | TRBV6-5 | ASRTGALSGYT
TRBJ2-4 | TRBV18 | ASSPRTRPGDIQY
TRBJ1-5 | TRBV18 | ASSPPRDFGDQPQH
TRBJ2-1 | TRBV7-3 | ASSLGLEGEQF
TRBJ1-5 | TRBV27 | ASSSGSSHSNQPQH
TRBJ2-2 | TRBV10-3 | AIRDGTVTGELF
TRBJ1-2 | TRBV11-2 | ASSSSWTGSYGYT
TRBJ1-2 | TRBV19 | ARPRGRGSGYT
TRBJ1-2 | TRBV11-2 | ASRKISDSYGYT
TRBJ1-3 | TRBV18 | ASSPFYEGRRNTIY
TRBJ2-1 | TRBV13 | ASRITGDRYNEQF
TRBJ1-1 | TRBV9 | ASSVEGQGYTEAF
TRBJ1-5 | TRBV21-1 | ASSTQRAPPYNQPQH
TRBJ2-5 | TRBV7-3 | ASSLAGQGPQETQY
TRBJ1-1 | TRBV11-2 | ASSLATGYTEAF
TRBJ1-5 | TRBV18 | ASSPGTGFSNQPQH
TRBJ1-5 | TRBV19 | ASTPGQGARQPQH
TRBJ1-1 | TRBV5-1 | ASSLQGARLTEAF
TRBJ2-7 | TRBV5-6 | ASSGGLATYEQY
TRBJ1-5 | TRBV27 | ASSSSGPQH
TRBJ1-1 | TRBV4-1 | ASSQDRHLNTEAF
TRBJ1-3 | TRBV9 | ASSVDPSSGNTIY
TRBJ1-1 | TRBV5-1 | ASSFSTANTEAF
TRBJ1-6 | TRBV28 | ASSLVQGNSPLH
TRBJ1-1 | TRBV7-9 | ASSSGTGGVDTEAF
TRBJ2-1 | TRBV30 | AWSVTFSSYNEQF
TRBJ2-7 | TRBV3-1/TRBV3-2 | ASSQVGVRSYEQY
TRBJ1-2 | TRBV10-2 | ASSDPGQGADGYT
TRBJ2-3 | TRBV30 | AWSEGQGATDTQY
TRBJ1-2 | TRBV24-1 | ATSDGVNYGYT
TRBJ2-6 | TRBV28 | ASSFLGEDGANVLT